This T cell receptor (beta chain) was obtained from a study of identical twins. Overall study results and limits: Conclusions relied on cross-sectional statistical analysis, not following the same donors. Abundant cord blood beta clonotypes carried fewer insertions; memory repertoires showed none. There is a chance that invariant MAIT and iNKT cells partially muddied zero-insertion analyses. With monozygotic twins, out-of-frame TCR alpha sharing exceeded what models estimated.

TCRdb redid the calling of the 5' RACE reads with MiXCR, one entry per CDR3 protein. This table holds hundreds of thousands of distinct CDR3 sequences, under 9% found once. Comments on this clonotype: Its antigen is not known.

The sample was also linked to a second study, of yellow fever vaccine responses in identical twins.

Sequencing used memory (CD45RO+) T cells sorted from blood. The source of this sequence is a young woman in good health.

The CDR3 loop is CASSCVDRGNIQYF. The CDR3 bases are TGTGCCAGCAGTTGCGTGGACAGGGGTAACATTCAGTACTTC. V gene TRBV6-2 or TRBV6-3 combines with J gene TRBJ2-4, with 9 bases aligning to TRBD1. The V and J ends lost 4 bases and 7 bases, in that order; junction bases with no gene match: 5. Germline values: CDR1 MNHEY, CDR2 SVGEGT. The CDR3 is 14 amino acids.